Listed below are T cell receptor beta chains from one sample, sequenced in a study of blood T cell repertoires in COVID-19. TCRdb keeps only in-frame clones here, not all; method: immunoSEQ multiplex PCR. The table lists 100,000 to 150,000 clones, more than 65% of them singletons. Sequencing was carried out using peripheral blood. The origin of the receptors is a woman in her seventies with acute or convalescent COVID-19. The CDR3 runs from the conserved cysteine through the conserved F or W. A D gene is named only where the DNA matches it firmly. Size is omitted from some rows. Given values are once, few, many or a class for expanded clones.

abundance	d_gene	v_gene	j_gene	CDR3nt	CDR3aa
-	TRBD2	TRBV7-2	TRBJ2-5	TGTGCCAGTCTTATTAGCGGGGGGTACCAAGAGACCCAGTACTTC	CASLISGGYQETQYF
-	-	TRBV4-1	TRBJ1-6	TGCGCCAGCAGCCAAGGACTAGGGAATAATTCACCCCTCCACTTT	CASSQGLGNNSPLHF
-	TRBD2	TRBV7-3	TRBJ2-1	TGTGCCAGCAGCTCGTTAGCGGGAGGCCTCAATGAGCAGTTCTTC	CASSSLAGGLNEQFF
-	TRBD2	TRBV7-6	TRBJ2-2	TGTGCCAGCAGCTTAGGGTCTAGCGGGAGTCGCACCGGGGAGCTGTTTTTT	CASSLGSSGSRTGELFF
few	TRBD1	TRBV7-3	TRBJ2-3	TGTGCCAGCAGCTTACAGGGGGCAGATACGCAGTATTTT	CASSLQGADTQYF
few	-	TRBV6-6	TRBJ2-7	TGTGCCAGCAGAAACGGGAGATACGAGCAGTACTTC	CASRNGRYEQYF
-	-	TRBV4-3	TRBJ1-1	TGCGCCAGCAGCCAAGATCCAGGGACTGGAGCTTTCTTT	CASSQDPGTGAFF
few	-	TRBV19	TRBJ2-7	TGTGCCAGTAGTATCGGAGAGGGAGGCGAGCAGTACTTC	CASSIGEGGEQYF
-	-	TRBV6-1	TRBJ2-7	TGTGCCAGCAGTGAGCCGGGACTCCCGCCCTACGCGCAGTACTTC	CASSEPGLPPYAQYF
-	-	TRBV6-2/TRBV6-3	TRBJ2-5	TGTGCCAGCAGTTACTCGGGCAGGGGAGAGACCCAGTACTTC	CASSYSGRGETQYF
-	-	TRBV2	TRBJ2-7	TGTGCCAGCAGTGAAGGTTCGGGACTCCGGTTCGACGAGCAGTACTTC	CASSEGSGLRFDEQYF
-	-	TRBV19	TRBJ1-5	TGTGCCAGTAGTATATCAGGGGTCAATCAGCCCCAGCATTTT	CASSISGVNQPQHF
-	TRBD1	TRBV9	TRBJ1-1	TGTGCCAGCAGCACCGGGACAGCCGGCACTGAAGCTTTCTTT	CASSTGTAGTEAFF
-	TRBD1	TRBV6-5	TRBJ1-4	TGTGCCAGCATGGGGACAGGGTTCAATGAAAAACTGTTTTTT	CASMGTGFNEKLFF
-	TRBD1	TRBV19	TRBJ1-5	TGTGCCAGTAGTCTCCCGACAGGGGGCAAGGGCAATCAGCCCCAGCATTTT	CASSLPTGGKGNQPQHF
-	TRBD2	TRBV9	TRBJ2-3	TGTGCCAGCAGCGTAGGCGTTACCCGATGGGGGGGAGCCACAGATACGCAGTATTTT	CASSVGVTRWGGATDTQYF
-	TRBD1	TRBV2	TRBJ1-2	TGTGCCAGCAGTGAGAGAACAGGGGGTACCTATGGCTACACCTTC	CASSERTGGTYGYTF
few	TRBD2	TRBV5-1	TRBJ2-1	TGCGCCAGCAGCTTGGCGCAACCGGGACTAGCGGGAAATGAGCAGTTCTTC	CASSLAQPGLAGNEQFF
-	TRBD1	TRBV14	TRBJ1-2	TGTGCCAGCAGCCCACAGAACAGGGGGCATGATGGCTACACCTTC	CASSPQNRGHDGYTF
-	-	TRBV7-2	TRBJ2-7	TGTGCCAGCAGCTTAGGCCAGGGGTTGAGAGCCGGGTACGAGCAGTACTTC	CASSLGQGLRAGYEQYF
-	-	TRBV2	TRBJ1-5	TGTGCCAGCAGTCAGGGGATTAATCAGCCCCAGCATTTT	CASSQGINQPQHF
-	TRBD2	TRBV27	TRBJ2-7	TGTGCCAGCAGTCCCCTGGGGGGGATCGACGAGCAGTACTTC	CASSPLGGIDEQYF
-	TRBD2	TRBV7-9	TRBJ2-5	TGTGCCAGCAGCCCGGGGCAACTAGCGGGGGGCCAAGAGACCCAGTACTTC	CASSPGQLAGGQETQYF
-	TRBD1	TRBV19	TRBJ1-6	TGTGCCAGTAGTACGAGCGGACAGGGGCGGATACCCCTCCACTTT	CASSTSGQGRIPLHF
-	TRBD2	TRBV3-1/TRBV3-2	TRBJ2-1	TGTGCCAGCAGCCCCGCTCCGGGGGGGCACAATGAGCAGTTCTTC	CASSPAPGGHNEQFF
-	-	TRBV5-4	TRBJ1-1	TGTGCCAGCAGCTGGGTGGGGGGTTCTGAAGCTTTCTTT	CASSWVGGSEAFF
-	-	TRBV24-1	TRBJ2-3	TGTGCCACCAGTGATTACTCTAGCGCAGATACGCAGTATTTT	CATSDYSSADTQYF
-	-	TRBV27	TRBJ2-3	TGTGCCAGCAGTTCCCTCGGGAGCTCAGATACGCAGTATTTT	CASSSLGSSDTQYF
-	TRBD1	TRBV29-1	TRBJ1-1	TGCAGCGTTTCCGGGACAGGGACGAACACTGAAGCTTTCTTT	CSVSGTGTNTEAFF
-	TRBD2	TRBV5-4	TRBJ2-7	TGTGCCAGCAGCTTGGTAGCGGGCCCTGCCTACGAGCAGTACTTC	CASSLVAGPAYEQYF
-	-	TRBV28	TRBJ1-6	TGTGCCAGCAATACAGCGGGGGCGCGGTCACCCCTCCACTTT	CASNTAGARSPLHF
once	-	TRBV7-8	TRBJ2-1	TGTGCCAGCAGCTTTAACATCAATGAGCAGTTCTTC	CASSFNINEQFF
-	-	TRBV12-3/TRBV12-4	TRBJ1-6	TGTGCCAGCAGCCTTGGGGGCAGGGTGCTCCACTTT	CASSLGGRVLHF
-	-	TRBV19	TRBJ1-2	TGTGCCAGTAGGATTCCTCAACGGACAGAGGGTGGCTACACCTTC	CASRIPQRTEGGYTF
once	TRBD1	TRBV28	TRBJ1-5	TGTGCCAGCAGTCGGGACAGCTCAGCTCAGCCCCAGCATTTT	CASSRDSSAQPQHF
-	TRBD1	TRBV6-5	TRBJ2-1	TGTGCCAGCAGTTACGGGGACAGGGTCTACAATGAGCAGTTCTTC	CASSYGDRVYNEQFF
few	TRBD2	TRBV7-3	TRBJ2-1	TGTGCCAGCAGCTTAAGGGGGAGCGGGGCGAGGGGATACAATGAGCAGTTCTTC	CASSLRGSGARGYNEQFF
-	TRBD1	TRBV29-1	TRBJ1-1	TGCAGCGTTTCACAGGGGATGAACACTGAAGCTTTCTTT	CSVSQGMNTEAFF
-	-	TRBV6-5	TRBJ2-1	TGTGCCATCACCGATCAGTTAACGGGTGAGCAGTTCTTC	CAITDQLTGEQFF
-	-	TRBV29-1	TRBJ2-6	TGCAGTTGTCGGGATGGAGCCAACGTCCTGACTTTC	CSCRDGANVLTF
-	-	TRBV27	TRBJ1-1	TGTGCCAGCAGTTTATCGAGGGTCGGAGGGTCTGAAGCTTTCTTT	CASSLSRVGGSEAFF
few	-	TRBV6-1	TRBJ1-5	TGTGCCAGCAGTGAAAAAACGCGGCAGCCCCAGCATTTT	CASSEKTRQPQHF
-	TRBD1	TRBV7-9	TRBJ2-1	TGTGCCAGCAGGAAGGGACAGCAGTACAATGAGCAGTTCTTC	CASRKGQQYNEQFF
-	TRBD2	TRBV4-3	TRBJ2-4	TGCGCCAGCAGCCAAGATGACGGGGGGGGCAAAAACATTCAGTACTTC	CASSQDDGGGKNIQYF
-	-	TRBV3-1/TRBV3-2	TRBJ2-3	TGTGCCAGCAGCCAAGGAGAGCGGCCCACAGATACGCAGTATTTT	CASSQGERPTDTQYF
few	-	TRBV7-2	TRBJ2-2	TGTGCCAGCAGACCCGCCCTGGGAGGTACCGGGGAGCTGTTTTTT	CASRPALGGTGELFF
-	-	TRBV5-1	TRBJ2-5	TGCGCCAGCAGCTTGGTAGGGACAGCGGGCCCGGAGACCCAGTACTTC	CASSLVGTAGPETQYF
-	TRBD1	TRBV19	TRBJ1-5	TGTGCCAGTAGTATTATTCTGGCAGGGGGACAGCCCCAGCATTTT	CASSIILAGGQPQHF
-	TRBD2	TRBV4-1	TRBJ2-3	TGCGCCAGCAGCCAAGTAACTAGCGGGGGTACTAGCACAGATACGCAGTATTTT	CASSQVTSGGTSTDTQYF
-	-	TRBV7-9	TRBJ1-1	TGTGCCAGCAGCTTAGCAGGGGCCACTGAAGCTTTCTTT	CASSLAGATEAFF
-	TRBD1	TRBV7-2	TRBJ2-3	TGTGCCAGCAGCTTAATGGGGGACAGGACGCAGTATTTT	CASSLMGDRTQYF
once	TRBD1	TRBV7-2	TRBJ2-1	TGTGCCAGCAGCTGGGACAGGTTGAACAATGAGCAGTTCTTC	CASSWDRLNNEQFF
-	TRBD1	TRBV6-6	TRBJ1-1	TGTGCCAGCAGTTACAGGGGACAGGGGGACACTGAAGCTTTCTTT	CASSYRGQGDTEAFF
-	-	TRBV24-1	TRBJ2-4	TGTGCCACCAGTGACGGGAGAAGGAACATTCAGTACTTC	CATSDGRRNIQYF
-	-	TRBV4-2	TRBJ1-5	TGTGCCAGCAGCCAAGGTCTTCGGGGTGGTCAGCCCCAGCATTTT	CASSQGLRGGQPQHF
few	TRBD2	TRBV5-1	TRBJ2-5	TGCGCCAGCAGCGGGAGGGTGCAGGAGACCCAGTACTTC	CASSGRVQETQYF
-	-	TRBV6-5	TRBJ1-2	TGTGCCAGCAGTTCAGGGTACGACTACACCTTC	CASSSGYDYTF